What follows describes a single T cell receptor (beta chain). This sample was taken from a study of T cell changes during pregnancy in multiple sclerosis. This CDR3 is 18 amino acids long. J lost 1 base, V lost 0 bases, and 7 bases had no gene match. CDR1 is MNHEY, CDR2 SMNVEV, per germline (reference sequence). Using immunoSEQ multiplex PCR, the repertoire was profiled, and TCRdb retains in-frame clones only, with some absent. This sample carries 50,000 to 75,000 clones, about 93% of them seen once, and the ten largest clones take 2% to 3%. Sequences were derived from CD8+ T cells from peripheral blood mononuclear cells, sampled in the third trimester of pregnancy. The receptor was derived from a female donor with multiple sclerosis, enrolled in a pregnancy study. The rearrangement links TRBV27 to TRBJ2-7; 12 bases are a match to TRBD2. The CDR3: CASSLSWLAGGQSYEQYF. CDR3 nucleotides: TGTGCCAGCAGTTTATCTTGGCTAGCGGGAGGGCAGTCCTACGAGCAGTACTTC.